This section outlines one TCR beta chain sequence together with its context. The clone's antigen remains unknown. There are no base qualities to consult, and no much larger clone falls within one base. These data originate in a study of PD-1 blockade in classical Hodgkin lymphoma (TCRdb year 2020). Study-wide context: Nivolumab dosing was 3 mg/kg intravenously every 2 weeks, continuing until either disease progression or unacceptable toxicity. A peripheral blood immune signature of response to PD-1 blockade in classical Hodgkin lymphoma was defined using TCR beta sequencing and CyTOF.

The Qiagen DNeasy kit was used to extract genomic DNA from unsorted PBMCs and from the negatively selected CD4+ and CD8+ fractions. Amplification of TCR beta CDR3 regions was done by immunoSEQ multiplex PCR with primers that anneal to V and J segments. A synthetic immune receptor repertoire was used to minimize amplification bias, and any remaining bias was removed computationally after sequencing. Concerning the study's data processing: Custom Python scripts were used to quantify repertoire diversity as the Shannon entropy index. Unsorted, CD4+ and CD8+ repertoires were analyzed separately, except for combined analyses in which CD4+ and CD8+ sequences were merged in silico. Clonal expansion was defined as a frequency increase of at least 2-fold after treatment compared with C1D1, and clones undetected at baseline were assigned a pseudocount of 0.5. Clones with 0 or 1 copy at C1D1 were defined as singleton clones, while clones with 2 or more copies were defined as non-singleton clones. Clones expanded in unsorted samples were labelled as CD4+, CD8+ or unknown by matching protein sequences in sorted samples from the same patient. Wilcoxon tests were applied to paired samples to test diversity changes from C1D1 to C4D1. In its TCRdb copy, this immuneACCESS table keeps in-frame sequences only and misses some clones. Where compared with another copy, unresolved V genes explain less than half of these, and the others have no known cause. Clone size and the V and J calls come from that table; the DNA yielded D and trimming. For this sample there are about 28,000 clones; over 65% appear just once. The ten biggest clones cover 20% to 25% of the sample.

Study-wide findings and limitations: Patients starting nivolumab less than 1 year after ASCT had lower diversity and were excluded from later analyses to avoid confounding by immune reconstitution. The study covered only a single clinical trial cohort, and the causes of the repertoire differences, possibly disease activity or prior therapy, were still not defined. Baseline TCR diversity was reported to be lower in newly diagnosed patients than in healthy donors, and even lower in relapsed/refractory patients. By C4D1, a significant rise was seen in CD4+ TCR diversity but not in CD8+ TCR diversity (p=0.0027 vs p=0.16), and the rise was most apparent among complete responders (p=0.02). Among trial patients, those achieving complete response had baseline diversity similar to that of newly diagnosed patients, while diversity was significantly lower in partial responders and progressors.

Interpreted using the paper, the time point label stands for: cycle 2 day 1 (C2D1) of nivolumab. Every trial patient had relapsed following autologous stem cell transplantation, and prior brentuximab vedotin exposure was what differed among cohorts A, B and C. The trial cohort was composed of 56 patients with relapsed/refractory classical Hodgkin lymphoma, for whom complete response, partial response or progressive disease was recorded as best overall response. Single-agent nivolumab was administered to trial patients in the multi-cohort phase II CheckMate 205 trial. Best overall response was determined by an independent review committee according to the 2007 International Working Group response criteria. Trial PBMCs were collected immediately before nivolumab initiation (C1D1) and during therapy at cycle 2 day 1 and cycle 4 day 1. After peripheral blood was drawn into 8 mL Vacutainer Cell Preparation Tubes, PBMCs were isolated by centrifugation and then cryopreserved.

The sample was peripheral blood mononuclear cells (PBMCs), taken before the second cycle of nivolumab. This sequence originates from a human donor with classical Hodgkin lymphoma.

The DNA reads as follows: TGTGCCAGCAGCTTAGCGGGCTATAATTCACCCCTCCACTTT. This is translated as CASSLAGYNSPLHF. The rearrangement joined TRBV7-3 to TRBJ1-6, with no confidently assigned D gene. CDR1 SGHTA and CDR2 FQGTGA are derived from the germline V gene. The trim is 2 bases for V and 3 bases for J, with a gap of 5 bases between the germline ends. Including the terminal cysteine and phenylalanine, the CDR3 comprises 14 residues. The kept DNA is CDR3 alone, 42 bases in frame from the first base.